This T cell receptor beta chain came from a study of long-term antiretroviral therapy in people with HIV. V was shortened by 0 bases and J by 5 bases, with 13 bases between the two germline ends. CDR3 length: 16 amino acids. Germline V lookup: CDR1 LGHNA, CDR2 YSLEER. The libraries were made with immunoSEQ v3.0 at survey level. Data came from immunoSEQ multiplex PCR; TCRdb stores just in-frame clones and leaves some out. The sample has approximately 25,000 clones; approximately 86% are singletons. The sequence derives from a man aged 50-59 years with HIV. V usage is TRBV4-3 and J usage is TRBJ2-2; D possibly matches TRBD1 or TRBD2 (6 bases each). The starting material was unsorted PBMCs, obtained 1.2 years after starting antiretroviral therapy. Written as DNA, the CDR3 is TGCGCCAGCAGCCAAGAGGTGGGGGGCGGGACCGGGGAGCTGTTTTTT. Translation gives CASSQEVGGGTGELFF.